What follows is one T cell receptor (beta chain) and its context. Its target is not known. The V end was cut by 5 bases, the J end by 0 bases, with 11 bases between. CDR3 length: 15 residues. The sample is drawn from a study of CD8 T cells in ankylosing spondylitis. Notes on the study in general: A TCR beta motif of under ten highly homologous variants seemed to mark ankylosing spondylitis blood. Matched synovial fluid from ankylosing spondylitis patients was reported to be enriched for disease-linked clones.

TCR beta libraries were made by quantitative 5'-RACE with molecular barcodes. MiXCR, applied by TCRdb to the 5' RACE reads, yields one record per CDR3 protein. Found here are 250,000 or so distinct CDR3 sequences, 15% to 20% of them singletons; the top ten hold roughly a third. The chain links TRBV12-3 or TRBV12-4 to TRBJ1-5, with a possible D match to TRBD1 (6 bases). The TCR sequence derives from a male donor with ankylosing spondylitis or in good health (not recorded which). The specimen was blood, either unsorted or a sorted T cell fraction (not recorded which). The chain's CDR3 is CASSDGQSSNQPQHF. Here the CDR3 DNA reads TGTGCCAGCAGTGATGGACAGTCTAGCAATCAGCCCCAGCATTTT.